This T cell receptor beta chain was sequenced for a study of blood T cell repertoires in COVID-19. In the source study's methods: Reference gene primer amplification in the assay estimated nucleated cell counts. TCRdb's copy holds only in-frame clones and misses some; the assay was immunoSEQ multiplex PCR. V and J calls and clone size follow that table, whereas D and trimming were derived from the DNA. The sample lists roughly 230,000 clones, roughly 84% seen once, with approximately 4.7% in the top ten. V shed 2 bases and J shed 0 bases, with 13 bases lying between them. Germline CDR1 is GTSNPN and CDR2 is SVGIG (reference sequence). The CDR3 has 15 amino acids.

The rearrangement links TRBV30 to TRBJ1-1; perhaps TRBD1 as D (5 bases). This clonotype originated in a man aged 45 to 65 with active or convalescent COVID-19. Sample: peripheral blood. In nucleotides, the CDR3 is TGTGCCTGGAGTACAAAGGGGTCTTTGAACACTGAAGCTTTCTTT. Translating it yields CAWSTKGSLNTEAFF.